A single TCR beta chain is shown here with its context. Source study methods: Estimation of nucleated cell counts was performed using reference gene primer amplification. Profiled with immunoSEQ multiplex PCR; TCRdb holds only in-frame clones, not every one. V, J and clone size reflect that table, while D and trimming were determined from the DNA. The sample holds just over 250,000 clones, 75% to 90% seen once. The entry originates in a study of blood T cell repertoires in COVID-19. Study background: Spain, Italy and the United States supplied samples that represented acute and convalescent COVID-19. Sources were T cells, B-cell-depleted T cells, or PBMCs; the material itself was cDNA or gDNA.

Trimming left V 1 base short and J 0 bases short, with 10 bases between. The CDR3 is 16 amino acids. Looked up from germline, CDR1 is LGHDT and CDR2 is YNNKEL (reference sequence). Enrolment of Seattle patients took place during active infection, and they were followed longitudinally. The chain carries TRBV3-1 (or the pseudogene TRBV3-2) and TRBJ2-4; D is undetermined. Material for sequencing was peripheral blood. The TCR sequence derives from a woman aged 70 to 79 with COVID-19, enrolled during active disease. CDR3 coding DNA: TGTGCCAGCAGCCAAGCAATCAGTCTAGCCAAAAACATTCAGTACTTC. Translated: CASSQAISLAKNIQYF.